This passage covers 10 T cell receptor beta chains from one sample sequenced in a study of cytomegalovirus exposure and HLA in healthy donors. The study ran its PCR with 60 Vbeta and 13 Jbeta primers. The protocol was immunoSEQ multiplex PCR, while the TCRdb copy is restricted to in-frame clones and leaves out a portion. Of 120,000 or so clones in the sample, 60% to 80% are singletons; the top ten hold about 16%. Source material: PBMCs. These receptors were taken from a man in his fifties in good health and CMV-seropositive.

The chain has TRBV9 and TRBJ2-5, with 9 bases matching TRBD2. The CDR3 has 14 residues. Germline trimming cut 2 bases from V and 5 bases from J; bases unmatched to any gene: 4. Germline V gives CDR1 SGDLS, CDR2 YYNGEE. This chain's CDR3 is CASSVRGGTETQYF. CDR3 DNA sequence: TGTGCCAGCAGCGTGCGGGGGGGAACTGAGACCCAGTACTTC.

The chain carries TRBV9 and TRBJ2-3, with 10 bases fitting TRBD2. V gave up 4 bases and J gave up 3 bases; unmatched junction bases: 5. CDR1 and CDR2 (germline): SGDLS, YYNGEE. The CDR3 covers 15 residues. The CDR3 nucleotides are TGTGCCAGCAGCCAAGCGGGGGGGGTAACAGATACGCAGTATTTT. Residues: CASSQAGGVTDTQYF.

The rearrangement uses TRBV6-5 and TRBJ2-5; 7 nucleotides line up with TRBD1. The CDR3 is made up of 14 amino acids. Germline V gene sequence: CDR1 MNHEY, CDR2 SVGAGI. Unmatched junction bases numbered 5, after V lost 6 bases and J lost 1 base. The CDR3 spells CASSRQGRQETQYF. The CDR3 coding sequence is TGTGCCAGCAGCAGACAGGGACGCCAAGAGACCCAGTACTTC.

In this sample, this clone turned up a few times. The V gene is TRBV5-4, the J gene TRBJ2-3; a weak D match, TRBD2 (6 bases). The CDR3 is 13 residues long. Trimming pared 2 bases from V and 5 bases from J, leaving 9 bases between. CDR1 is SGHNT and CDR2 is YYREEE in the germline V gene (reference sequence). CDR3 DNA sequence: TGTGCCAGCAGCTTAGCGGGCCTAGATACGCAGTATTTT. Protein sequence: CASSLAGLDTQYF.

The rearrangement links TRBV5-1 to TRBJ2-5; D is perhaps TRBD1 (6 bases). The CDR3 totals 15 residues. Trimming took 4 bases from V and 4 from J, leaving 17 bases between them. CDR1 and CDR2 (germline): SGHRS, YFSETQ. This CDR3 is CASSLGTPRGETQYF. For the CDR3, the DNA is TGCGCCAGCAGCCTTGGGACACCTCGGGGAGAGACCCAGTACTTC.

The chain joins TRBV4-1 to TRBJ2-7; 9 bases are shared with TRBD2. With V trimmed by 3 bases and J by 3 bases, 9 bases remained unmatched. This CDR3 has 16 residues. Germline V lookup: CDR1 MGHRA, CDR2 YSYEKL. CDR3 in amino acids: CASSQVGGTSIYEQYF. The CDR3 DNA is TGCGCCAGCAGCCAGGTGGGGGGGACTAGCATCTACGAGCAGTACTTC.

This clone was found once. The chain employs TRBV9 and TRBJ2-5, with D unresolved. The CDR3 length is 14 residues. Per the germline V gene, CDR1 is SGDLS and CDR2 is YYNGEE. Trimming took 2 bases from V and 1 from J, leaving 9 bases between them. CDR3 protein: CASSVLGGQETQYF. DNA of the CDR3: TGTGCCAGCAGCGTCCTTGGCGGCCAAGAGACCCAGTACTTC.

This chain connects TRBV11-2 to TRBJ2-7; 8 bases map to TRBD1. The V gene's germline CDR1 is SGHAT and CDR2 FQNNGV. The CDR3 covers 15 residues. The trim removed 3 bases at V and 2 bases at J, leaving 6 bases unmatched. The CDR3 DNA is TGTGCCAGCAGCTTCAATGACAGGGGTGCCTACGAGCAGTACTTC. This codes for CASSFNDRGAYEQYF.

This clone was seen only a few times. CDR3 DNA: TGTGCCAGTGGAGGGGTTACGCACAATGAGCAGTTCTTC. Translated, it gives CASGGVTHNEQFF. The chain is built from TRBV19 and TRBJ2-1, with a weak D call TRBD2 (6 bases). The CDR3 runs 13 residues. The V end was cut by 8 bases, the J end by 5 bases, with 13 bases between. Germline assignment: CDR1 LNHDA and CDR2 SQIVND (reference sequence).

The rearrangement uses TRBV4-1 and TRBJ2-2; TRBD2 agrees at 10 bases. The CDR3 has 16 amino acids. The ends lost 1 base at V and 5 bases at J; junction bases unmatched: 4. From germline, CDR1 is MGHRA and CDR2 YSYEKL. The CDR3, as DNA: TGCGCCAGCAGCCAAGGTATAGCGGGAGGAACCGGGGAGCTGTTTTTT. Translated, it gives CASSQGIAGGTGELFF.